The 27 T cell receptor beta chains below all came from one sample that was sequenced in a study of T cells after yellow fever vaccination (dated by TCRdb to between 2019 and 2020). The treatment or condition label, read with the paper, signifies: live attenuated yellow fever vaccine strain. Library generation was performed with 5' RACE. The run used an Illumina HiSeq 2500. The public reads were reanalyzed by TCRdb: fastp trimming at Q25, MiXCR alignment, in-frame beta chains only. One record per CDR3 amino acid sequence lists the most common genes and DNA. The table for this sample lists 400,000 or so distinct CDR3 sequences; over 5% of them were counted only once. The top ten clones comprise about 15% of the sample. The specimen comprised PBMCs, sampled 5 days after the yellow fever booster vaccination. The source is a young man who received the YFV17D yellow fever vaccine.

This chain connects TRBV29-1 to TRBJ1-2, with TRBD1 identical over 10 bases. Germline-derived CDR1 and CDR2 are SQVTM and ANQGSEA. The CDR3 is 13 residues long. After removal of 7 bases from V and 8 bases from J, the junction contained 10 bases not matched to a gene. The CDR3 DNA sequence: TGCAGCGCCAAAACCGGGACAGGGGAAGGCTACACCTTC. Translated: CSAKTGTGEGYTF.

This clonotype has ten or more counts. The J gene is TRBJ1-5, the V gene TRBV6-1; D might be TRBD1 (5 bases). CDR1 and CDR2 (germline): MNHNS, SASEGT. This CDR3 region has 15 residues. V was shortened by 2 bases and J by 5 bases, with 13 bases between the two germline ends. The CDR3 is CASSESPGSDQPQHF. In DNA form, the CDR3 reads TGTGCCAGCAGTGAATCGCCAGGGTCCGATCAGCCCCAGCATTTT.

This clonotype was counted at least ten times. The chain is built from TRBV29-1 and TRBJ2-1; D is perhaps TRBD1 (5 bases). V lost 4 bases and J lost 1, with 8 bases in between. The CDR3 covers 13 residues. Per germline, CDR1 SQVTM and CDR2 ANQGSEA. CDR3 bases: TGCAGCGTTGCAGGGCGGTCCTACAATGAGCAGTTCTTC. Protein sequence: CSVAGRSYNEQFF.

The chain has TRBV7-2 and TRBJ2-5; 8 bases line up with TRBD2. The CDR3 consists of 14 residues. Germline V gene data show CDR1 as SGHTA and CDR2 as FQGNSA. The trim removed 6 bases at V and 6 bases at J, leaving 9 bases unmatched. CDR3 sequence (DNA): TGTGCCAGCAGAACTAGCGGTGTGGGCAAGACCCAGTACTTC. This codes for CASRTSGVGKTQYF.

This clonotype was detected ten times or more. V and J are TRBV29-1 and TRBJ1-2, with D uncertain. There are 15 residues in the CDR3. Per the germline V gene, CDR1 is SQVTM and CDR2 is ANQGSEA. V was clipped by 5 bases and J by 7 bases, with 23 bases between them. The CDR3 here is CSVHGLQVAGGGYTF. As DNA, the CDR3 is TGCAGCGTTCACGGGCTGCAGGTTGCGGGAGGTGGCTACACCTTC.

CDR3 residues: CASRTRLIGELFF. CDR3 nucleotide sequence: TGTGCCAGCAGGACTAGATTAATCGGGGAGCTGTTTTTT. This chain links TRBV6-5 with TRBJ2-2; possibly TRBD2 for D (6 bases). The CDR3 has 13 amino acids. From germline, CDR1 is MNHEY and CDR2 SVGAGI. With 6 bases removed from V and 7 bases from J, the gap between germline ends came to 12 bases.

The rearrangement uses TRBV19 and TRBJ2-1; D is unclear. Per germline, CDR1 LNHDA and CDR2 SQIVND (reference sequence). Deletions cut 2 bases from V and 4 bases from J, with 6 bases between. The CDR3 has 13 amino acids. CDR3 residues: CASSITHYNEQFF. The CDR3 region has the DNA TGTGCCAGTAGTATAACCCATTACAATGAGCAGTTCTTC.

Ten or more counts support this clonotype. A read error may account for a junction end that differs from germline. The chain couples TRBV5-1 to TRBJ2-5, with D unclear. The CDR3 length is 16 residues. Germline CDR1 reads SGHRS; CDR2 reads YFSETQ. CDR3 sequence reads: CASTRAISRVRETQYF. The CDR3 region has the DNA TGCGCGAGCACAAGGGCGATCTCTCGGGTGCGTGAGACCCAGTACTTC.

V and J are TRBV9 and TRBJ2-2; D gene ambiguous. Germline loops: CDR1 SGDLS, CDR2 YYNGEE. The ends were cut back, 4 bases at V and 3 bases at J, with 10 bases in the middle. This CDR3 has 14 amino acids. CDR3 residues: CASSLRPYTGELFF. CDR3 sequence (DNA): TGTGCCAGCAGCCTTCGGCCCTACACCGGGGAGCTGTTTTTT. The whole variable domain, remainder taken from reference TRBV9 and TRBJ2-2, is DSGVTQTPKHLITATGQRVTLRCSPRSGDLSVYWYQQSLDQGLQFLIQYYNGEERAKGNILERFSAQQFPDLHSELNLSSLELGDSALYFCASSLRPYTGELFFGEGSRLTVL.

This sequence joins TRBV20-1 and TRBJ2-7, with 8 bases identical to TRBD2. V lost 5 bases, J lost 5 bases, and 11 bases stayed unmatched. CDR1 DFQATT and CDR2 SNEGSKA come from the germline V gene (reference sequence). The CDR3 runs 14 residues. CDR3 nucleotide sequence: TGCAGTGCTGCCGAGGGAGGGGGACTAGACGAGCAGTACTTC. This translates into CSAAEGGGLDEQYF.

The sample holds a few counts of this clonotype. The CDR3 sequence: CASSLDWVGEQFF. The DNA for the CDR3 is TGCGCCAGCAGCTTGGACTGGGTTGGGGAGCAGTTCTTC. This sequence joins TRBV5-1 and TRBJ2-1; no reliable D call. Between the trimmed V and J ends, which lost 0 bases and 10 bases, there was a span of 11 bases. This CDR3 spans 13 amino acids. Germline V gives CDR1 SGHRS, CDR2 YFSETQ.

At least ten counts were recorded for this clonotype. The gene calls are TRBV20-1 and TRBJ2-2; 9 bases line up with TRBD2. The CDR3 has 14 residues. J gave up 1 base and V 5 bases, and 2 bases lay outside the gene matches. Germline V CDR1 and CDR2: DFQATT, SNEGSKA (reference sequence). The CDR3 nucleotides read TGCAGTGCTCCTAGCGGGATGAACACCGGGGAGCTGTTTTTT. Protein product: CSAPSGMNTGELFF.

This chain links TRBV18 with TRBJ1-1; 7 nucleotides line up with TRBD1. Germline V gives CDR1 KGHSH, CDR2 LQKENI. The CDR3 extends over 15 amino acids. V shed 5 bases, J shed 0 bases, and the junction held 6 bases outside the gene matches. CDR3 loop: CASSIGQVMNTEAFF. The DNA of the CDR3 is TGTGCCAGCTCAATCGGACAGGTTATGAACACTGAAGCTTTCTTT.

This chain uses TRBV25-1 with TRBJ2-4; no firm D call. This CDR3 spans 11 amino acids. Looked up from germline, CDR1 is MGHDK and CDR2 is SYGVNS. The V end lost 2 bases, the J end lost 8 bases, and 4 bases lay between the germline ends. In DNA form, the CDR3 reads TGTGCCAGCAGTGAAGCAGACATTCAGTACTTC. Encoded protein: CASSEADIQYF.

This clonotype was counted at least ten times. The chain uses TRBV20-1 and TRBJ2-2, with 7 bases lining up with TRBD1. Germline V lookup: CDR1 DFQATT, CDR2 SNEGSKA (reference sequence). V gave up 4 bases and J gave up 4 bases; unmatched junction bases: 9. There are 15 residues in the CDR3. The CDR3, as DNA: TGCAGTGCTAACCCCAGGGGGATGAGCACCGGGGAGCTGTTTTTT. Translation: CSANPRGMSTGELFF.

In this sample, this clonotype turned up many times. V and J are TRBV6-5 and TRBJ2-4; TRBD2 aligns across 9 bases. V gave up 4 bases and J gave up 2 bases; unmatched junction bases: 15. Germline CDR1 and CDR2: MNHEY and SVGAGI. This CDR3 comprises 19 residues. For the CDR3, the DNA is TGTGCCAGCAGTTTGTTTGGGTTTTCTAGCGGGACTCCCAAAAACATTCAGTACTTC. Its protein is CASSLFGFSSGTPKNIQYF.

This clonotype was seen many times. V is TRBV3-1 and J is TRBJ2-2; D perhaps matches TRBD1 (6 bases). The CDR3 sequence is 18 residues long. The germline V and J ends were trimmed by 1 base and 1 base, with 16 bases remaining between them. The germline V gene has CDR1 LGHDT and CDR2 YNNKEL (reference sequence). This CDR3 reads CASSQVPDMTGNTGELFF. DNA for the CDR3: TGTGCCAGCAGCCAAGTCCCTGACATGACAGGGAACACCGGGGAGCTGTTTTTT.

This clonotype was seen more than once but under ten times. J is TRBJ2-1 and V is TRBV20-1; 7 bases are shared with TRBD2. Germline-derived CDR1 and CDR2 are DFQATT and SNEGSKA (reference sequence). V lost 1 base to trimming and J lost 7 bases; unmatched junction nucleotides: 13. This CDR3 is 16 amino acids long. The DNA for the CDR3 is TGCAGTGCTAGAGCCGCCGATGCGGGAGAGGGGAATGAGCAGTTCTTC. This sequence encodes CSARAADAGEGNEQFF.

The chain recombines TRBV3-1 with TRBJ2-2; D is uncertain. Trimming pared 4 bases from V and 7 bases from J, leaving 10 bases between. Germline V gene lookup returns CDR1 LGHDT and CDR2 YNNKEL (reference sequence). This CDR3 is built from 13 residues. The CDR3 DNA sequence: TGTGCCAGCAGCCTCGAGACGGGCGGGGAGCTGTTTTTT. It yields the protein CASSLETGGELFF. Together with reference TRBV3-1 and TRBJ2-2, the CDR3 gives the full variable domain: DTAVSQTPKYLVTQMGNDKSIKCEQNLGHDTMYWYKQDSKKFLKIMFSYNNKELIINETVPNRFSPKSPDKAHLNLHINSLELGDSAVYFCASSLETGGELFFGEGSRLTVL.

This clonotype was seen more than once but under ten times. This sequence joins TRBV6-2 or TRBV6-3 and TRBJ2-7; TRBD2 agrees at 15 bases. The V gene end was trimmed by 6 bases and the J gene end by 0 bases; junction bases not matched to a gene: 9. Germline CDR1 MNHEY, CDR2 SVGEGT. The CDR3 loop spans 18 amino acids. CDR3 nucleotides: TGTGCCAGCAGCCGGGGGACTAGCGGGAGGTCGAGCTCCTACGAGCAGTACTTC. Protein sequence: CASSRGTSGRSSSYEQYF.

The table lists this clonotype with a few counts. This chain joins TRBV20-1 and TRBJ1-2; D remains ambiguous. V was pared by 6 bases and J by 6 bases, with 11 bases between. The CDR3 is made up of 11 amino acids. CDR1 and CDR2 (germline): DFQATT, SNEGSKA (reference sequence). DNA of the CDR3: TGCAGTGCCGCCAACAATGATGGCTACACCTTC. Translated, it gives CSAANNDGYTF.

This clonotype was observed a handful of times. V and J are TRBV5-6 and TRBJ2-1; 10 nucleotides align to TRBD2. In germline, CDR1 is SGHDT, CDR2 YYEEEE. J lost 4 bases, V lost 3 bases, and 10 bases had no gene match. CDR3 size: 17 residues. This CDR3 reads CASSSYHGLAAYNEQFF. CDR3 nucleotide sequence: TGTGCCAGCAGCTCCTACCACGGACTAGCGGCGTACAATGAGCAGTTCTTC.

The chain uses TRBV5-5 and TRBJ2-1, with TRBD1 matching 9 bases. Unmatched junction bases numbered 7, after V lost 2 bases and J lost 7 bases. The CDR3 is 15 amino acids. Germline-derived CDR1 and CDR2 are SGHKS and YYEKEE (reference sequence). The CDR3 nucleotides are TGTGCCAGCAGCTTCTGGGACAGGGTCGAAAATGAGCAGTTCTTC. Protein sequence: CASSFWDRVENEQFF.

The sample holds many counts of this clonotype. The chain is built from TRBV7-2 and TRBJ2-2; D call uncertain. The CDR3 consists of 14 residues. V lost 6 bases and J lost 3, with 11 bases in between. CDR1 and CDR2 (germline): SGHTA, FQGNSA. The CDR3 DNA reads TGTGCCAGCAGGGTTTTAGGGCACACCGGGGAGCTGTTTTTT. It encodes CASRVLGHTGELFF.

In DNA, the CDR3 is TGTGCCAGCAGCTTAGACGGACTCCCCACAGATACGCAGTATTTT. It specifies CASSLDGLPTDTQYF. This chain joins TRBV11-2 and TRBJ2-3; tentatively, D is TRBD2 (5 bases). The CDR3 runs to 15 residues. The V gene lost 0 bases and the J gene lost 2 bases, with 9 bases spanning the gap. CDR1 is SGHAT and CDR2 is FQNNGV in the germline V gene. Together with reference TRBV11-2 and TRBJ2-3, the CDR3 gives the full variable domain: EAGVAQSPRYKIIEKRQSVAFWCNPISGHATLYWYQQILGQGPKLLIQFQNNGVVDDSQLPKDRFSAERLKGVDSTLKIQPAKLEDSAVYLCASSLDGLPTDTQYFGPGTRLTVL.

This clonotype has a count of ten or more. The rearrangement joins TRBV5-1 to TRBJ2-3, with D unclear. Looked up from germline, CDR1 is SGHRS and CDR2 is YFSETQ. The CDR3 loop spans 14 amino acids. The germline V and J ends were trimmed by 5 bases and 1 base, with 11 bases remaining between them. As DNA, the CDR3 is TGCGCCAGCAGGCAGTCCGGCGGCACAGATACGCAGTATTTT. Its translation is CASRQSGGTDTQYF.

The CDR3 DNA follows: TGTGCCAGCTGTTCGATGTGGGGGGCGCCGGATGAGCAGTTCTTC. Residues: CASCSMWGAPDEQFF. The chain recombines TRBV6-5 with TRBJ2-1; TRBD1 or TRBD2 may be the D gene (6 bases each). Per germline, CDR1 MNHEY and CDR2 SVGAGI. This CDR3 region has 15 residues. The V and J ends lost 8 bases and 8 bases respectively, with 22 bases between them.